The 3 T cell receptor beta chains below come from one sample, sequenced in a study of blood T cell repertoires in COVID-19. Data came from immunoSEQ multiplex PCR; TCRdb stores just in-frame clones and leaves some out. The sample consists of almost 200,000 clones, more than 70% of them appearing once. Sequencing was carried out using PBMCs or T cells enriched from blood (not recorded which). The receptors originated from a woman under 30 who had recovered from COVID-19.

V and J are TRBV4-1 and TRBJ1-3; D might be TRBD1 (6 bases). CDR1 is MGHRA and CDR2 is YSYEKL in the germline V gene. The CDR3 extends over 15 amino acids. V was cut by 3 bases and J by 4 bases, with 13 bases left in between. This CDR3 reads CASSHPAQGGNTIYF. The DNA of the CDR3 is TGCGCCAGCAGCCACCCAGCACAGGGCGGAAACACCATATATTTT.

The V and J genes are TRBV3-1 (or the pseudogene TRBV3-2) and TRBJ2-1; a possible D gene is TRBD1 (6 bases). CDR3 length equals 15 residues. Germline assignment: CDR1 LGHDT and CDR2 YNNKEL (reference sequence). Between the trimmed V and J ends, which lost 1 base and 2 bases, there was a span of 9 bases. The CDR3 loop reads CASSQAGVTYNEQFF. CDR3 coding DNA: TGTGCCAGCAGCCAAGCAGGGGTCACCTACAATGAGCAGTTCTTC.

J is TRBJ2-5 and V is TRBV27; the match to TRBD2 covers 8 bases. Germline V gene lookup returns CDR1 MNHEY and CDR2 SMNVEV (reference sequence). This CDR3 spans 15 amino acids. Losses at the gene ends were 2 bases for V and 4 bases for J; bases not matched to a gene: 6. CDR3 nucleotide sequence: TGTGCCAGCAGTTTAATCGGGGGGGATGGAGAGACCCAGTACTTC. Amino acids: CASSLIGGDGETQYF.